These T cell receptor beta chains were read from a single sample in a study of blood T cell repertoires in COVID-19. Only in-frame clones appear in the TCRdb table, and some are missing; sequencing was by immunoSEQ multiplex PCR. The data hold approximately 270,000 clones, with about 90% observed a single time. The sample consisted of peripheral blood. All receptors derive from a man aged 18 to 35 with active or convalescent COVID-19. Each CDR3 is given with its conserved first and last residue.

v_gene | CDR3aa
TRBV14 | CASSQVGGSGYTF
TRBV25-1 | CASKGEGQGDSNYGYTF
TRBV13 | CASNPGRTSEQYF
TRBV7-6 | CASSSSGTGSGNTIYF
TRBV6-4 | CASSNRGLRSGNTIYF
TRBV11-2 | CASSLGRGRPNTEAFF
TRBV20-1 | CSASAGFNYGYTF
TRBV28 | CASSRSMAQHF
TRBV3-1/TRBV3-2 | CASFAGTQGTNTEAFF
TRBV5-1 | CASSLSQSYGYTF
TRBV7-2 | CASSLARMAGGSTDTQYF
TRBV5-4 | CASSTRTSGKIYEQYF
TRBV7-2 | CASSLGLLIASGRADEQFF
TRBV3-1/TRBV3-2 | CASSQPPGLAGGFVEQFF
TRBV30 | CAAWSAGGDRDGYTF
TRBV19 | CASTPSGSSYEQYF
TRBV5-4 | CASSGGGAVYEQFF
TRBV30 | CAWKERGIPPYGYTF
TRBV9 | CASSVGEMADTQYF
TRBV3-1/TRBV3-2 | CASSQAVSGNTIYF
TRBV30 | CAWAVWRQGYGYTF
TRBV2 | CASSGQLNTGELFF
TRBV6-5 | CASSKRPTPNTEAFF
TRBV30 | CAWSERGGRTGNTEAFF
TRBV29-1 | CSVDPGGGTQYF
TRBV2 | CASSRDRVMSRGNQPQHF
TRBV5-1 | CASSLGQGNSPLHF
TRBV6-1 | CASSEALGRAYNEQFF
TRBV5-1 | CASSLSGALSGNTIYF
TRBV7-2 | CASSLRTGTMNTEAFF
TRBV5-1 | CASSPQTSGPQETQYF
TRBV13 | CASSWQGNTEAFF
TRBV14 | CASSQLLAAADTQYF
TRBV5-1 | CASSLELGSGTTSYNEQFF
TRBV5-1 | CASSAQRETDTQYF
TRBV28 | CASSLPQGGVTGNTIYF
TRBV28 | CASSFGKGVNQPQHF
TRBV7-2 | CASSLWAGEVYGYTF
TRBV7-2 | CASSLNRGLKTDTQYF
TRBV5-6 | CASSFRAVGAYEQYF
TRBV16 | CASRTGVGTSNQPQHF
TRBV29-1 | CSVDFDGTGREKLFF